This TCR beta chain was captured by sequencing in a study of cytomegalovirus exposure and HLA in healthy donors. Study-level points and caveats: According to an earlier analysis, most TCR beta V segments yielded productive rearrangements about 87% or about 30% of the time.

A word on this clone: The antigen is unknown.

Each donor's status was that of a healthy bone marrow donor. 60 Vbeta and 13 Jbeta primers were used in PCR. Source study methods: Unique TCR beta chains totaled about 73 million in a later count, with approximately 11 million of them shared. Method: immunoSEQ multiplex PCR; TCRdb's copy keeps in-frame clones and lacks some. V and J calls and clone size are copied from that table; D and trimming were computed from the DNA. The table lists under 200,000 clones, more than 80% of them singletons. This CDR3 is 13 amino acids long. Looked up from germline, CDR1 is SGHKS and CDR2 is YYEKEE (reference sequence). V lost 7 bases to trimming and J lost 5 bases; unmatched junction nucleotides: 8.

J is TRBJ2-7 and V is TRBV5-5, with TRBD2 matching over 8 bases. The source is a woman in her forties or fifties in good health and CMV-seropositive. Sequenced: PBMCs. The CDR3 is CASWGTRPDEQYF. Here the CDR3 DNA reads TGTGCCAGCTGGGGGACTAGACCGGACGAGCAGTACTTC.